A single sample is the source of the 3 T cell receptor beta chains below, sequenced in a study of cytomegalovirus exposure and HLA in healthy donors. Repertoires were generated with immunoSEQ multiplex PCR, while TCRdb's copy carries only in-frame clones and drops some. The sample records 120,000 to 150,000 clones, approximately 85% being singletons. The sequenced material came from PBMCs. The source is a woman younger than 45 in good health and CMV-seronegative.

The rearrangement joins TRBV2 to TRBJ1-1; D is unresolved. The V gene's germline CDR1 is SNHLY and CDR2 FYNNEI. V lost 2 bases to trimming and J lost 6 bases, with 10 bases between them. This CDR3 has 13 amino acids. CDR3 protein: CASSESRIAEAFF. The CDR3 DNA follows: TGTGCCAGCAGTGAATCGAGGATAGCTGAAGCTTTCTTT.

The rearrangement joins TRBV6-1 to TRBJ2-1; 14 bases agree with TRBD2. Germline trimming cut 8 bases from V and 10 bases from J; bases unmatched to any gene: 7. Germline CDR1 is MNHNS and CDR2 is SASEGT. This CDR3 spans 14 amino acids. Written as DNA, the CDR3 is TGTGCCAGCCTTGGGACTAGCGGGGGTATGGAGCAGTTCTTC. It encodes CASLGTSGGMEQFF.

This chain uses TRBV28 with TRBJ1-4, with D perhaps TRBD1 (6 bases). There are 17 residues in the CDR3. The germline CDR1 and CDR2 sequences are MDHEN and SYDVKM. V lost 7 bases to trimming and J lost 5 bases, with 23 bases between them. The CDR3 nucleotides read TGTGCCAGCAAAACATTTAGTATCGGACAGATAAATGAAAAACTGTTTTTT. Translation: CASKTFSIGQINEKLFF.